A single sample is the source of the 12 T cell receptor beta chains below, sequenced in a study of cytomegalovirus exposure and HLA in healthy donors. In the PCR, 60 Vbeta and 13 Jbeta primers were used. Sequenced by immunoSEQ multiplex PCR; TCRdb stores in-frame clones only, minus some. Here the sample spans roughly 80,000 clones, roughly 74% being singletons. The sample comprised PBMCs. Receptor source: a man aged 40-49 years in good health and CMV-seronegative.

The rearrangement joins TRBV30 to TRBJ1-4, with 7 bases that match TRBD1. There are 12 residues in the CDR3. The V gene's germline CDR1 is GTSNPN and CDR2 SVGIG (reference sequence). V gave up 0 bases and J gave up 10 bases; unmatched junction bases: 2. CDR3 coding DNA: TGTGCCTGGAGTGTAGGGGGCCGAAAACTGTTTTTT. It codes for CAWSVGGRKLFF.

Many counts were recorded for this clone. The chain is built from TRBV28 and TRBJ2-1, with TRBD1 as a possible D gene (5 bases). Trimming removed 6 bases at V and 7 bases at J, with 19 bases between. Germline-derived CDR1 and CDR2 are MDHEN and SYDVKM. This CDR3 region has 15 residues. CDR3 amino acids: CASSTLPDSPNEQFF. The CDR3 DNA reads as TGTGCCAGCAGCACCCTCCCCGACAGTCCGAATGAGCAGTTCTTC.

In DNA form, the CDR3 reads TGTGCCTGGAGTGACCGTACCAGGGTTAGCTCCTATAATTCACCCCTCCACTTT. It yields the protein CAWSDRTRVSSYNSPLHF. The rearrangement joins TRBV30 to TRBJ1-6, with TRBD1 as a possible D gene (5 bases). Trimming shortened V by 1 base and J by 0 bases, and 16 bases separated the two germline ends. The germline gives CDR1 GTSNPN, CDR2 SVGIG (reference sequence). There are 18 residues in the CDR3.

The V call is TRBV10-1, the J call TRBJ2-7; 10 positions match TRBD2. The CDR3 is 18 residues long. Trimming removed 7 bases from V and 3 bases from J; junction bases left unmatched: 18. Per the germline V gene, CDR1 is WNHNN and CDR2 is SYGVQD (reference sequence). DNA for the CDR3: TGCGCCAGCAATTTAACTAGTCCTAGGACTAGCGGATGCTACGAGCAGTACTTC. Residues: CASNLTSPRTSGCYEQYF.

The chain joins TRBV28 to TRBJ1-1, with D perhaps matching TRBD1 (6 bases). Trimming shortened V by 2 bases and J by 10 bases, and 26 bases separated the two germline ends. Germline CDR1 and CDR2: MDHEN and SYDVKM. The CDR3 totals 17 residues. CDR3 coding DNA: TGTGCCAGCAGTTTACTATATTTCTTACAGGGTGGCGATGGAGCTTTCTTT. Translating gives CASSLLYFLQGGDGAFF.

CDR3 sequence (DNA): TGTGCCAGCAAGCTAGGGGACAATCAGCCCCAGCATTTT. This translates into CASKLGDNQPQHF. The chain joins TRBV11-2 to TRBJ1-5, with D tentatively TRBD1 (5 bases). The CDR3 sequence is 13 residues long. Germline V gives CDR1 SGHAT, CDR2 FQNNGV. V dropped 7 bases and J dropped 3 bases, with 10 bases sitting between them.

This clone turned up a few times. This chain connects TRBV28 to TRBJ1-5, with D possibly being TRBD1 (6 bases). CDR1 is MDHEN and CDR2 is SYDVKM in the germline V gene. CDR3 length: 17 amino acids. V lost 2 bases and J lost 4, with 18 bases in between. CDR3 DNA: TGTGCCAGCAGTTTACCGGGGGGGGCGGGACATAATCAGCCCCAGCATTTT. It translates to CASSLPGGAGHNQPQHF.

The chain recombines TRBV27 with TRBJ2-5; 7 bases line up with TRBD1. The assigned J gene may be wrong: the sequence end matches TRBJ2-7 better. Per germline, CDR1 MNHEY and CDR2 SMNVEV (reference sequence). The CDR3 is made up of 16 amino acids. The CDR3 DNA sequence: TGTGCCACCAGGGACAGCTTAGTAACTAACTCCTACGAGCAGTACTTC. It encodes CATRDSLVTNSYEQYF.

The chain carries TRBV7-3 and TRBJ2-7; TRBD1 aligns across 10 bases. The J segment lost 2 bases and the V segment lost 3 bases, leaving 4 bases of the junction unmatched. Germline loops: CDR1 SGHTA, CDR2 FQGTGA. This CDR3 is 15 amino acids long. CDR3 amino acids: CASSFRGTGAYEQYF. The CDR3, as DNA: TGTGCCAGCAGCTTTAGAGGGACAGGGGCCTACGAGCAGTACTTC.

The genes are TRBV5-6 and TRBJ2-1; 10 nucleotides match TRBD1. The CDR3 extends over 16 amino acids. Per the germline V gene, CDR1 is SGHDT and CDR2 is YYEEEE. Trimming removed 0 bases from V and 8 bases from J; junction bases left unmatched: 8. In DNA, the CDR3 is TGTGCCAGCAGCTTGGCCTGGGACAGGGGTGGGGATGAGCAGTTCTTC. Translated, it gives CASSLAWDRGGDEQFF.

This sequence joins TRBV7-3 and TRBJ1-1; TRBD1 is a possible D gene (5 bases). The ends were cut back, 1 base at V and 1 base at J, with 7 bases in the middle. This CDR3 comprises 14 residues. From germline, CDR1 is SGHTA and CDR2 FQGTGA. CDR3 in amino acids: CASSLIGQNTEAFF. Here the CDR3 DNA reads TGTGCCAGCAGCTTAATTGGACAGAACACTGAAGCTTTCTTT.

The J gene is TRBJ1-1, the V gene TRBV29-1; D gene unclear. Germline V gene sequence: CDR1 SQVTM, CDR2 ANQGSEA. V was pared by 4 bases and J by 1 base, with 7 bases between. This CDR3 has 12 amino acids. CDR3 protein: CSVVIRNTEAFF. The CDR3 DNA follows: TGCAGCGTTGTAATCCGGAACACTGAAGCTTTCTTT.